Below, 2 T cell receptor beta chains from the same sample are listed, as sequenced in a study of cytomegalovirus exposure and HLA in healthy donors. This PCR relied on a set of 60 Vbeta primers and 13 Jbeta primers. Measured with immunoSEQ multiplex PCR; TCRdb has only the in-frame clones, and not every one. The sample yields about 190,000 clones, about four fifths seen once. The sequenced sample consisted of PBMCs. The receptors shown here come from a man aged 25-40 years in good health and CMV-seropositive.

The chain has TRBV27 and TRBJ2-7; 8 nucleotides match TRBD1. Germline assignment: CDR1 MNHEY and CDR2 SMNVEV (reference sequence). J lost 5 bases, V lost 5 bases, and 5 bases had no gene match. This CDR3 contains 13 residues. CDR3: CASSLQGVNEQYF. The CDR3 DNA reads as TGTGCCAGCAGTCTACAGGGGGTCAACGAGCAGTACTTC.

The V call is TRBV19, the J call TRBJ1-4; 7 bases fit TRBD1. From germline, CDR1 is LNHDA and CDR2 SQIVND (reference sequence). The length of the CDR3 is 14 residues. With V trimmed by 5 bases and J by 1 base, 1 base remained unmatched. Written as DNA, the CDR3 is TGTGCCAGTAGTGCAGGGGGAACTAATGAAAAACTGTTTTTT. Residues: CASSAGGTNEKLFF. The full variable domain, its missing parts supplied by reference TRBV19 and TRBJ1-4, is DGGITQSPKYLFRKEGQNVTLSCEQNLNHDAMYWYRQDPGQGLRLIYYSQIVNDFQKGDIAEGYSVSREKKESFPLTVTSAQKNPTAFYLCASSAGGTNEKLFFGSGTQLSVL.